This T cell receptor beta chain derives from a study of follicular helper T cells after annual influenza vaccination. Study outcomes and limitations: Change in circulating plasmablasts correlated with ICOS+CD38+ cTfh clonality change.

About this clone: Antigen: not known.

Stated time point: 2014-2015 season, 7 days after vaccination. With 0 bases removed from V and 0 bases from J, the gap between germline ends came to 5 bases. The CDR3 totals 14 residues. Germline assignment: CDR1 PRHDT and CDR2 FYEKMQ (reference sequence). Measured with immunoSEQ multiplex PCR; TCRdb has only the in-frame clones, and not every one. In the table there are over 14,000 clones, approximately 88% of which are singletons. Material: CXCR5+ CD38- circulating T follicular helper cells from blood, obtained 7 days after influenza vaccination. The subset was: circulating Tfh, non-naive CD4+CXCR5+PD-1+ (ICOS+CD38+ or ICOS-CD38-). J is TRBJ1-2 and V is TRBV13; the D is unclear. The source is an adult who received the influenza vaccine. This CDR3 reads CASSLGATNYGYTF. The DNA of the CDR3 is TGTGCCAGCAGCTTAGGAGCGACTAACTATGGCTACACCTTC.